This T cell receptor (beta chain) was retrieved from a study of a mutant IDH1 vaccine in newly diagnosed glioma (dated by TCRdb to the early 2020s). About the study as a whole: Across visits V03 through V10, patients got a total of eight vaccinations, given in weeks 1, 3, 5, 7, 11, 15, 19 and 23. Of the approximately 29 treated patients, about 62% were male and about 40% were female, and a mean age of roughly 40 years was recorded. For exploratory analyses, longitudinal TCRB deep sequencing was carried out in about 26 treated patients wherever samples were available. Before enrollment, patients had received standard therapy of radiotherapy alone, temozolomide alone, or radiochemotherapy with temozolomide; most received the combination. Peripheral blood samples were drawn at six visits, namely V03 (baseline), V05, V07, V10, V12 and V13. Vaccination began 4-6 weeks after radiotherapy alone, or alongside temozolomide cycles in the chemotherapy-containing groups. General study outcomes and caveats: According to the authors, sample limitations meant that analyses of patient blood samples could not be reproduced. Changes in the top peripheral T cell clonotypes picked up by TCRB sequencing did not appear to be linked to pseudoprogression. PBMC samples for TCRB deep sequencing were selected based on availability. Immune responses induced by the vaccine were seen in roughly 95% of patients across multiple MHC alleles.

The library was built by means of the immunoSEQ multiplex PCR assay. Rearranged TCR beta chain sequences were amplified using the hsTCRB Kit according to the manufacturer's protocol. An Illumina MiSeq was used to sequence the TCRB libraries. The study's processing was this. Demultiplexing, trimming and gene mapping were performed with the kit vendor's proprietary platform. The clones in this table, taken by TCRdb from immuneACCESS, are in-frame only. Not every clone is retained; where verified, under half of the shortfall comes from an unresolved V gene, and the cause of the rest is unknown. V, J and clone size reflect that table, while D and trimming were determined from the DNA. This sample lists about 54,000 clones; 75% to 90% were detected once. The top ten clonotypes cover roughly 6.2% of the sample. In light of the paper, this sample's time point label describes: week 23, last vaccination. Each vaccine dose was 300 ug of a 20-mer mutant IDH1 peptide in Montanide, given subcutaneously with topical imiquimod. Donors had newly diagnosed WHO grade 3 or 4 IDH1-mutant astrocytomas with loss of nuclear ATRX. The samples were drawn from NOA16, a multicentre, single-arm, open-label phase I trial in Germany that tested a mutant IDH1 peptide vaccine in humans for the first time. Genomic DNA for TCRB sequencing was extracted from EDTA blood using the DNeasy Blood and Tissue Kit.

Compared with germline, V lacks 1 base and J lacks 6 bases; bases without a gene match: 9. Looking up the germline V gene (reference sequence) yields CDR1 LNHDA and CDR2 SQIVND. From the cysteine up to the phenylalanine, the CDR3 has a length of 17 residues. Of the read, only the CDR3 DNA is kept; its 51 bases are in frame from base 1. Remarks on this clone: Its antigen specificity is not known. No quality values exist for individual bases; no much larger clone is one base distant.

The receptor comes from a man aged 40-49 years with glioma. The sequence links TRBV19 to TRBJ1-5, and 10 junctional nucleotides match TRBD1. The sample here was PBMCs, taken from a glioma patient whose treatment included an IDH1 peptide vaccine. The DNA is as follows: TGTGCCAGTAGTATAGTAGGGTCGGGACAGGGGTTTCAGCCCCAGCATTTT. Its coded protein is CASSIVGSGQGFQPQHF. The full variable domain, with segments outside the CDR3 supplied by the reference TRBV19 and TRBJ1-5 proteins, appears as DGGITQSPKYLFRKEGQNVTLSCEQNLNHDAMYWYRQDPGQGLRLIYYSQIVNDFQKGDIAEGYSVSREKKESFPLTVTSAQKNPTAFYLCASSIVGSGQGFQPQHFGDGTRLSIL.